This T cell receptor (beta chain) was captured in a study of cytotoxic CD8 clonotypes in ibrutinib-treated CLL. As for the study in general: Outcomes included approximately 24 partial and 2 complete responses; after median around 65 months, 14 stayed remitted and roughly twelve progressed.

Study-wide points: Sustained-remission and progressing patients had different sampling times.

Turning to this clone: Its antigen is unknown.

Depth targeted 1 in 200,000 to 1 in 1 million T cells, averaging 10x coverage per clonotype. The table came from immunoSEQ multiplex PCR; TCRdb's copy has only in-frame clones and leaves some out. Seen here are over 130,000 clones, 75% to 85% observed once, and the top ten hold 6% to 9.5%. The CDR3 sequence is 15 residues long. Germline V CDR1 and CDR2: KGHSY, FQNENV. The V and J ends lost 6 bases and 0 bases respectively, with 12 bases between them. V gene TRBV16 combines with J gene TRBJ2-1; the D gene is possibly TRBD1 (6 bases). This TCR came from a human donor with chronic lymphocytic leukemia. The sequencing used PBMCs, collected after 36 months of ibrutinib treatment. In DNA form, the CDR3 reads TGTGCCAGCAGTCAACAGGGATTCTCCTACAATGAGCAGTTCTTC. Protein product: CASSQQGFSYNEQFF.